A single sample gave rise to the 24 T cell receptor beta chains below, sequenced in a study of shared clonotypes between healthy human individuals. CD8 cells classed as naive were CD45RO-negative and positively selected for CCR7, excluding terminally differentiated effector memory CD45RA+ cells. Assay: immunoSEQ multiplex PCR; the TCRdb copy retains only in-frame clones and omits some. The repertoire holds more than 550,000 clones, with 92% as singletons. The sequencing input was naive CD8+ T cells sorted from blood. The source is a man in his thirties or forties in good health.

The chain is built from TRBV7-2 and TRBJ2-5; TRBD1 matches at 7 bases. The CDR3 runs to 16 residues. Germline CDR1 is SGHTA and CDR2 is FQGNSA. The junction had 8 bases not matched to a gene; V was cut back by 1 base and J by 3 bases. CDR3: CASSLDFAGTEETQYF. The CDR3 DNA reads as TGTGCCAGCAGCTTAGATTTCGCCGGGACAGAAGAGACCCAGTACTTC.

This clone was recorded once. The J gene is TRBJ2-5, the V gene TRBV6-4; D perhaps matches TRBD2 (6 bases). The CDR3 is made up of 11 amino acids. Germline V gene sequence: CDR1 MRHNA, CDR2 SNTAGT. Trimming took off 10 bases at V and 6 bases at J, with 12 bases between the two ends. CDR3 DNA sequence: TGTGCCAAGGGACTTCCGAAGACCCAGTACTTC. Protein product: CAKGLPKTQYF.

The CDR3 DNA follows: TGTGCCAGCAGTGAATCCCGGACAGGGAACTACGAGCAGTACTTC. Residues: CASSESRTGNYEQYF. The chain combines TRBV25-1 with TRBJ2-7; TRBD1 matches at 8 bases. CDR1 and CDR2 (germline): MGHDK, SYGVNS. The CDR3 totals 15 residues. V shed 1 base, J shed 3 bases, and the junction held 5 bases outside the gene matches.

The chain links TRBV7-9 to TRBJ2-5; TRBD1 matches at 7 bases. CDR3 length: 16 residues. The germline CDR1 and CDR2 sequences are SEHNR and FQNEAQ (reference sequence). Germline trimming cut 5 bases from V and 4 bases from J; bases unmatched to any gene: 13. The CDR3: CASSPPDRVKGETQYF. CDR3 nucleotides: TGTGCCAGCAGCCCACCAGACAGGGTAAAGGGAGAGACCCAGTACTTC.

The V and J genes are TRBV19 and TRBJ1-5; the match to TRBD1 covers 10 bases. The junction had 32 bases not matched to a gene; V was cut back by 10 bases and J by 5 bases. Germline V gene lookup returns CDR1 LNHDA and CDR2 SQIVND (reference sequence). The CDR3 spans 22 residues. The DNA of the CDR3 is TGTGCCATCTACAGGGGGCGTCCATCAGCCCGTCTGACAGGGGGCGTCCATCAGCCCCAGCATTTT. This codes for CAIYRGRPSARLTGGVHQPQHF. Together with reference TRBV19 and TRBJ1-5, the CDR3 gives the full variable domain: DGGITQSPKYLFRKEGQNVTLSCEQNLNHDAMYWYRQDPGQGLRLIYYSQIVNDFQKGDIAEGYSVSREKKESFPLTVTSAQKNPTAFYLCAIYRGRPSARLTGGVHQPQHFGDGTRLSIL.

The chain carries TRBV27 and TRBJ2-5; TRBD2 is a possible D gene (5 bases). CDR1 and CDR2 from the germline V gene are MNHEY and SMNVEV (reference sequence). The CDR3 spans 13 residues. The V end was cut by 3 bases, the J end by 4 bases, with 9 bases between. CDR3 region: CASSLIGGETQYF. The CDR3 nucleotides read TGTGCCAGCAGTTTGATAGGAGGAGAGACCCAGTACTTC.

This rearrangement joins TRBV5-6 to TRBJ2-2; 8 nucleotides agree with TRBD1. J gave up 5 bases and V 3 bases, and 3 bases lay outside the gene matches. The CDR3 is 14 amino acids. Germline CDR1 reads SGHDT; CDR2 reads YYEEEE. The CDR3, as DNA: TGTGCCAGCAGCTGGACAGGGAAAACCGGGGAGCTGTTTTTT. The encoded protein is CASSWTGKTGELFF. The full variable domain, rest sourced from reference TRBV5-6 and TRBJ2-2, is DAGVTQSPTHLIKTRGQQVTLRCSPKSGHDTVSWYQQALGQGPQFIFQYYEEEERQRGNFPDRFSGHQFPNYSSELNVNALLLGDSALYLCASSWTGKTGELFFGEGSRLTVL.

The genes are TRBV11-2 and TRBJ2-1; 7 bases line up with TRBD2. The germline CDR1 and CDR2 sequences are SGHAT and FQNNGV. The ends lost 5 bases at V and 9 bases at J; junction bases unmatched: 13. This CDR3 has 15 residues. The CDR3 sequence is CASSLYLGGPGEQFF. In nucleotides, the CDR3 is TGTGCCAGCAGCCTATACCTGGGAGGGCCTGGTGAGCAGTTCTTC. Looking up the rest from reference TRBV11-2 and TRBJ2-1 gives the full variable domain: EAGVAQSPRYKIIEKRQSVAFWCNPISGHATLYWYQQILGQGPKLLIQFQNNGVVDDSQLPKDRFSAERLKGVDSTLKIQPAKLEDSAVYLCASSLYLGGPGEQFFGPGTRLTVL.

The genes are TRBV19 and TRBJ2-7, with 7 positions matching TRBD2. The CDR3 is 16 amino acids. Germline CDR1 is LNHDA and CDR2 is SQIVND (reference sequence). The V segment lost 5 bases and the J segment 2 bases; nucleotides outside the gene matches: 12. The CDR3 DNA reads as TGTGCCAGTAGTTCCAGGGCGAGCGGGAAACCCTACGAGCAGTACTTC. It specifies CASSSRASGKPYEQYF.

Concerning this clone: This sequence may be a read error, since a much larger clone differs from it by one base. The sample holds other DNA sequences that translate to the same CDR3. This sequence joins TRBV7-9 and TRBJ1-5; the D is unclear. Between the trimmed V and J ends, which lost 1 base and 4 bases, there was a span of 2 bases. Germline V gives CDR1 SEHNR, CDR2 FQNEAQ (reference sequence). The CDR3 is made up of 12 amino acids. The CDR3 DNA reads TGTGCCAGCAGCTTAGGTAATCAGCCCCAGCATTTT. Its protein product is CASSLGNQPQHF. Based on the CDR3 plus reference TRBV7-9 and TRBJ1-5, the full variable domain is DTGVSQNPRHKITKRGQNVTFRCDPISEHNRLYWYRQTLGQGPEFLTYFQNEAQLEKSRLLSDRFSAERPKGSFSTLEIQRTEQGDSAMYLCASSLGNQPQHFGDGTRLSIL.

The chain couples TRBV5-1 to TRBJ1-4; 7 nucleotides line up with TRBD1. Per germline, CDR1 SGHRS and CDR2 YFSETQ. The CDR3 extends over 16 amino acids. Trimming took 0 bases from V and 5 from J; bases not matched to a gene: 7. The CDR3 nucleotides are TGCGCCAGCAGCTTGGTGACAGGGACCGGGAATGAAAAACTGTTTTTT. This translates into CASSLVTGTGNEKLFF.

The chain combines TRBV27 with TRBJ2-7; TRBD2 matches at 8 bases. Germline CDR1 and CDR2: MNHEY and SMNVEV (reference sequence). The CDR3 has 18 residues. The V segment lost 0 bases and the J segment 1 base; nucleotides outside the gene matches: 11. CDR3: CASSLSRVAGLRSYEQYF. For the CDR3, the DNA is TGTGCCAGCAGTTTATCGAGAGTAGCGGGGTTAAGGTCCTACGAGCAGTACTTC.

The gene calls are TRBV10-1 and TRBJ2-3; D possibly corresponds to TRBD2 (5 bases). The CDR3 runs to 16 residues. Trimming removed 3 bases at V and 0 bases at J, with 13 bases between. Germline CDR1 is WNHNN and CDR2 is SYGVQD (reference sequence). The CDR3 DNA reads as TGCGCCAGCAGTGATCGTAACGGGGAAAGCACAGATACGCAGTATTTT. Translating gives CASSDRNGESTDTQYF.

This rearrangement joins TRBV27 to TRBJ2-3; 9 bases are shared with TRBD2. Germline values: CDR1 MNHEY, CDR2 SMNVEV (reference sequence). After removal of 0 bases from V and 4 bases from J, the junction contained 14 bases not matched to a gene. The CDR3 is 19 residues long. The CDR3 reads CASSLSSPGTSFLSDTQYF. The CDR3 nucleotides read TGTGCCAGCAGTTTATCGAGCCCTGGGACTAGCTTCCTTTCAGATACGCAGTATTTT.

The chain has TRBV5-1 and TRBJ1-1; no clear D gene. V lost 0 bases to trimming and J lost 6 bases, with 9 bases between them. This CDR3 has 13 residues. The germline V gene encodes CDR1 SGHRS and CDR2 YFSETQ. The CDR3 here is CASSLDIGPEAFF. The CDR3 DNA reads TGCGCCAGCAGCTTGGATATAGGCCCTGAAGCTTTCTTT.

A remark on this clone: In the same sample, other DNA sequences code for this CDR3. The V and J genes are TRBV2 and TRBJ2-7; D is unclear. V was trimmed by 2 bases and J by 1 base, leaving 12 bases between them. CDR3 size: 15 residues. From germline, CDR1 is SNHLY and CDR2 FYNNEI. The CDR3 spells CASSEWGTESYEQYF. CDR3 nucleotide sequence: TGTGCCAGCAGTGAATGGGGAACAGAATCCTACGAGCAGTACTTC.

The genes are TRBV5-4 and TRBJ2-4; the match to TRBD1 covers 9 bases. The CDR3 totals 15 residues. CDR1 is SGHNT, CDR2 YYREEE, per germline (reference sequence). Losses at the gene ends were 4 bases for V and 6 bases for J; bases not matched to a gene: 8. The CDR3 protein is CASSPRTGAVNIQYF. The CDR3 DNA reads as TGTGCCAGCAGCCCCCGGACAGGGGCGGTAAACATTCAGTACTTC.

Comments on this clone: The junction shows a germline mismatch at one end, possibly a read error. The V gene is TRBV7-7, the J gene TRBJ2-1; 7 bases line up with TRBD2. The CDR3 has 17 amino acids. Looked up from germline, CDR1 is SSHAT and CDR2 is FNYEAQ (reference sequence). CDR3 loop: CASSFGVGGSDPNEQFF. In DNA, the CDR3 is TGTGCTAGCAGCTTCGGGGTGGGCGGGAGCGATCCCAATGAGCAGTTCTTC.

The chain couples TRBV2 to TRBJ2-1; 13 bases map to TRBD2. The CDR3 totals 14 residues. Trimming removed 11 bases from V and 10 bases from J; junction bases left unmatched: 11. CDR1 is SNHLY and CDR2 is FYNNEI in the germline V gene. CDR3 nucleotide sequence: TGTGCCTCCGGGTGGACTAGCGGGAGTGGGGAGCAGTTCTTC. Protein sequence: CASGWTSGSGEQFF.

V and J are TRBV7-9 and TRBJ2-7; D call uncertain. Germline V gives CDR1 SEHNR, CDR2 FQNEAQ (reference sequence). CDR3 length: 12 residues. With 10 bases removed from V and 2 bases from J, the gap between germline ends came to 12 bases. This CDR3 is CAIMTVAYEQYF. The CDR3 DNA reads as TGTGCCATTATGACCGTAGCCTACGAGCAGTACTTC.

V usage is TRBV13 and J usage is TRBJ2-2; D not resolved. The CDR3 consists of 12 residues. Germline lookup yields CDR1 PRHDT and CDR2 FYEKMQ (reference sequence). Trimming took 2 bases from V and 6 from J, leaving 4 bases between them. The CDR3 reads CASSLLSGELFF. The CDR3 DNA reads TGTGCCAGCAGCTTATTATCCGGGGAGCTGTTTTTT.

This chain links TRBV19 with TRBJ2-3; D is perhaps TRBD1 (6 bases). This CDR3 has 15 residues. Trimming shortened V by 7 bases and J by 6 bases, and 20 bases separated the two germline ends. Per germline, CDR1 LNHDA and CDR2 SQIVND (reference sequence). CDR3 amino acids: CASKPQGTIADTQYF. CDR3 bases: TGTGCCAGTAAGCCCCAGGGGACGATTGCGGATACGCAGTATTTT.

The genes are TRBV27 and TRBJ2-7, with 8 bases matching TRBD2. With V trimmed by 7 bases and J by 4 bases, 9 bases remained unmatched. The CDR3 sequence is 14 residues long. Looked up from germline, CDR1 is MNHEY and CDR2 is SMNVEV (reference sequence). As DNA, the CDR3 is TGTGCCAGCAAAGCGGGAGCGGCTAATTACGAGCAGTACTTC. The encoded protein is CASKAGAANYEQYF.

The CDR3 coding sequence is TGCGCCAGCAGCTTCCTACTAGCGGGAGTAAATGAGCAGTTCTTC. It encodes CASSFLLAGVNEQFF. This chain joins TRBV4-1 and TRBJ2-1; 11 positions agree with TRBD2. Unmatched junction bases numbered 7, after V lost 5 bases and J lost 7 bases. The germline CDR1 and CDR2 sequences are MGHRA and YSYEKL. This CDR3 has 15 residues.